Shown below are 8 T cell receptor beta chains from a single sample sequenced in a study of shared clonotypes between healthy human individuals. CD45RO-negative, CCR7-positively selected cells formed the naive CD8 fraction, excluding terminally differentiated effector memory CD45RA+ cells. Sequencing used immunoSEQ multiplex PCR; TCRdb keeps in-frame clones, though not all of them. Here the sample spans 600,000 or so clones, 95% being singletons. The sample comprised naive CD8+ T cells sorted from blood. Receptors were obtained from a woman under 40 in good health.

V usage is TRBV23-1 and J usage is TRBJ2-7, with 11 bases matching TRBD2. TRBV23-1 is annotated as an ORF whose role is uncertain. The CDR3 is 18 amino acids. The V and J ends lost 0 bases and 3 bases, in that order; junction bases with no gene match: 10. The CDR3 spells CASSQSNALAGGHYEQYF. CDR3 nucleotides: TGCGCCAGCAGTCAATCGAACGCCTTAGCGGGGGGGCACTACGAGCAGTACTTC.

The V gene is TRBV6-5, the J gene TRBJ2-7, with 11 bases matching TRBD1. CDR1 and CDR2 (germline): MNHEY, SVGAGI. V lost 0 bases to trimming and J lost 5 bases; unmatched junction nucleotides: 6. The CDR3 spans 16 residues. CDR3 protein: CASSYSSGQGGHEQYF. The CDR3 DNA reads TGTGCCAGCAGTTACTCCTCGGGACAGGGGGGGCACGAGCAGTACTTC.

The V gene is TRBV19, the J gene TRBJ2-7, with 8 positions matching TRBD1. The CDR3 is 18 amino acids. V lost 1 base to trimming and J lost 3 bases; unmatched junction nucleotides: 14. CDR1 is LNHDA and CDR2 is SQIVND in the germline V gene (reference sequence). DNA for the CDR3: TGTGCCAGTAGTATAGTCGGGTCCGGACAGGGAGGAAGCTACGAGCAGTACTTC. This translates into CASSIVGSGQGGSYEQYF.

The genes are TRBV6-6 and TRBJ2-7; 10 bases line up with TRBD2. From germline, CDR1 is MNHNY and CDR2 SVGAGI (reference sequence). Unmatched junction bases numbered 7, after V lost 2 bases and J lost 3 bases. The CDR3 covers 16 residues. The chain's CDR3 is CASSYGEREGHYEQYF. CDR3 in DNA: TGTGCCAGCAGTTACGGGGAGCGGGAGGGGCACTACGAGCAGTACTTC.

The gene calls are TRBV2 and TRBJ1-1; unclear D gene. The germline V and J ends were trimmed by 10 bases and 0 bases, with 12 bases remaining between them. The CDR3 covers 13 residues. Germline CDR1 and CDR2: SNHLY and FYNNEI. The CDR3 protein is CAINPGMNTEAFF. Written as DNA, the CDR3 is TGTGCCATCAACCCCGGGATGAACACTGAAGCTTTCTTT.

The chain has TRBV5-4 and TRBJ2-5; D perhaps matches TRBD1 (6 bases). Germline V gene data show CDR1 as SGHNT and CDR2 as YYREEE (reference sequence). The CDR3 length is 14 residues. The V end was cut by 4 bases, the J end by 0 bases, with 10 bases between. The CDR3 DNA reads TGTGCCAGCAGCGAAACAGGGTACCAAGAGACCCAGTACTTC. Protein sequence: CASSETGYQETQYF.

Notes on this clone: Other DNA sequences in this sample translate to the same CDR3. The chain combines TRBV7-9 with TRBJ2-7; no clear D. Trimming stripped 1 base from V and 2 bases from J, with 3 bases between. Germline loops: CDR1 SEHNR, CDR2 FQNEAQ (reference sequence). The CDR3 has 12 residues. Written as DNA, the CDR3 is TGTGCCAGCAGCTTAGAAACCTACGAGCAGTACTTC. Its protein is CASSLETYEQYF.

The chain joins TRBV10-3 to TRBJ2-6; maybe TRBD2 (6 bases). Germline CDR1 and CDR2: ENHRY and SYGVKD. The CDR3 consists of 16 residues. With 5 bases removed from V and 4 bases from J, the gap between germline ends came to 15 bases. The chain's CDR3 is CAISPEGGFGANVLTF. CDR3 DNA sequence: TGTGCCATCAGTCCCGAGGGAGGTTTCGGGGCCAACGTCCTGACTTTC.